This T cell receptor beta chain stems from a study of lymphopenia after photon versus proton radiotherapy. The CDR3 is 16 amino acids. V trimming: 5 bases; J trimming: 4 bases; junction bases outside the gene matches: 11. Germline V gene sequence: CDR1 SGHTA, CDR2 FQGNSA. Libraries were prepared by immunoSEQ multiplex PCR; TCRdb keeps only in-frame clonotypes and omits some of them. This sample has fewer than 50,000 clones, with 65% to 90% found just once. V is TRBV7-2 and J is TRBJ1-5, with TRBD1 matching 7 bases. This sample comprised peripheral blood, obtained from a patient treated with photon-based radiotherapy. This sequence was found in a man aged 40-50 years with gastric cancer. In nucleotides, the CDR3 is TGTGCCAGCAGCCCGCCAGGGGGATGGGGTAATCAGCCCCAGCATTTT. Protein sequence: CASSPPGGWGNQPQHF.